This TCR beta chain derives from a study of radiation and T cells in renal cell carcinoma. Study results and limitations: Without pretreatment biopsies, baseline tumor clonotype presence was undetermined. From baseline, blood top tumor clonotypes peaked at 2 weeks post-radiation.

Time point in this sample: baseline pretreatment blood. Sample treatment: 15 Gy SBRT to primary tumor, nephrectomy 4 weeks later. Serial blood draws occurred at baseline and 2 and 4 weeks post-SBRT. This renal cell carcinoma was of the clear cell type. Of note for this clone: Antigen unknown.

Using immunoSEQ multiplex PCR, the repertoire was profiled, and TCRdb retains in-frame clones only, with some absent. The repertoire holds 120,000 to 150,000 clones, with about 88% as singletons. V shed 4 bases and J shed 1 base, with 8 bases lying between them. The CDR3 extends over 13 amino acids. Germline V CDR1 and CDR2: SGHNT, YYREEE (reference sequence). The chain links TRBV5-4 to TRBJ1-1; D is unclear. The sequence was collected from a woman aged 70-85 years with renal cell carcinoma. The specimen comprised blood, sampled from a patient whose treatment included radiotherapy and nephrectomy. The CDR3 sequence is CASSLDPNTEAFF. DNA of the CDR3: TGTGCCAGCAGCCTAGACCCGAACACTGAAGCTTTCTTT.